This is a list of T cell receptor beta chains from one sample in a study of vaccination and CD4 T cells after COVID-19. No antigens are known for them. In TCRdb, the PCR reads were re-called with MiXCR into one record per CDR3 protein. The table lists 25,000 to 30,000 distinct CDR3 sequences, less than 45% of them singletons, with approximately 5.1% in the top ten. Sequencing used CD4+ T cells from blood, cultured in vitro, obtained about 7 months after SARS-CoV-2 vaccination. Receptors originate from a human donor who had recovered from COVID-19. Each CDR3 is given with its conserved first and last residue. D genes are given only for firm matches. Size tells how often a clone was seen (once, few, many) or the class of an expanded clone, and some rows leave it out.

size | J | D | V | CDR3 | DNA
few | TRBJ1-2 | - | TRBV20-1 | CSGTYMGGNYGYTF | TGCAGTGGGACATACATGGGTGGAAACTATGGCTACACCTTC
medium-sized | TRBJ1-2 | - | TRBV24-1 | CATSGRTVEYGYTF | TGTGCCACCAGTGGGAGGACAGTGGAGTATGGCTACACCTTC
- | TRBJ2-2 | - | TRBV19 | CASSMPPLRKPNTGELFF | TGTGCCAGTAGTATGCCCCCCCTCCGCAAGCCGAACACCGGGGAGCTGTTTTTT
few | TRBJ2-3 | TRBD2 | TRBV20-1 | CSARLPLGLAGGSLSTDTQYF | TGCAGTGCTAGACTCCCCCTGGGACTAGCGGGAGGCTCTCTCAGCACAGATACGCAGTATTTT
few | TRBJ2-3 | - | TRBV15 | CATRFGSGTDTQYF | TGTGCCACCCGATTCGGGAGTGGCACAGATACGCAGTATTTT
- | TRBJ1-5 | - | TRBV7-8 | CASSSGQPVRQPQHF | TGTGCCAGCAGCTCGGGACAACCGGTTAGACAGCCCCAGCATTTT
- | TRBJ1-5 | - | TRBV10-3 | CAISESGQPQHF | TGTGCCATCAGTGAGTCGGGTCAGCCCCAGCATTTT
- | TRBJ2-1 | TRBD1 | TRBV19 | CASRDRGYNEQFF | TGTGCCAGTAGGGACAGGGGCTACAATGAGCAGTTCTTC
few | TRBJ1-1 | TRBD1 | TRBV20-1 | CSSGTGGRYTEAFF | TGCAGCTCCGGGACAGGGGGCCGATACACTGAAGCTTTCTTT
few | TRBJ1-2 | - | TRBV28 | CASSPGRAIGYGYTF | TGTGCCAGCAGCCCCGGCAGGGCTATTGGATATGGCTACACCTTC
- | TRBJ1-5 | - | TRBV2 | CASSEVRGTDQPQHF | TGTGCCAGCAGTGAAGTTCGAGGGACGGACCAGCCCCAGCATTTT
- | TRBJ2-7 | - | TRBV14 | CASSQVWSYEQYF | TGTGCCAGCAGCCAAGTATGGTCCTACGAGCAGTACTTC
- | TRBJ1-2 | - | TRBV6-2/TRBV6-3 | CASSLEWMGYTF | TGTGCCAGCAGTTTAGAGTGGATGGGCTACACCTTC
- | TRBJ1-5 | - | TRBV20-1 | CSARGNRVSNQPQHF | TGCAGTGCTAGAGGGAACAGGGTAAGCAATCAGCCCCAGCATTTT
- | TRBJ2-1 | TRBD2 | TRBV20-1 | CSASPSGGRNEQFF | TGCAGTGCTTCTCCTAGCGGGGGAAGAAATGAGCAGTTCTTC
- | TRBJ1-5 | - | TRBV2 | CASSGRRGSNQPQHF | TGTGCCAGCAGTGGACGTCGAGGGAGCAATCAGCCCCAGCATTTT
few | TRBJ2-5 | - | TRBV28 | CASSPHGGLLQETQYF | TGTGCCAGCAGTCCCCACGGAGGACTACTGCAAGAGACCCAGTACTTC
- | TRBJ2-5 | TRBD2 | TRBV10-3 | CAISGNSGTSGSQETQYF | TGTGCCATCAGTGGTAATTCCGGGACTAGCGGGAGCCAAGAGACCCAGTACTTC
- | TRBJ2-1 | TRBD2 | TRBV2 | CASALLADDEQFF | TGTGCCAGCGCGTTGCTAGCGGATGATGAGCAGTTCTTC
- | TRBJ2-7 | - | TRBV28 | CASSLRGYEQYF | TGTGCCAGCAGTTTACGGGGCTACGAGCAGTACTTC